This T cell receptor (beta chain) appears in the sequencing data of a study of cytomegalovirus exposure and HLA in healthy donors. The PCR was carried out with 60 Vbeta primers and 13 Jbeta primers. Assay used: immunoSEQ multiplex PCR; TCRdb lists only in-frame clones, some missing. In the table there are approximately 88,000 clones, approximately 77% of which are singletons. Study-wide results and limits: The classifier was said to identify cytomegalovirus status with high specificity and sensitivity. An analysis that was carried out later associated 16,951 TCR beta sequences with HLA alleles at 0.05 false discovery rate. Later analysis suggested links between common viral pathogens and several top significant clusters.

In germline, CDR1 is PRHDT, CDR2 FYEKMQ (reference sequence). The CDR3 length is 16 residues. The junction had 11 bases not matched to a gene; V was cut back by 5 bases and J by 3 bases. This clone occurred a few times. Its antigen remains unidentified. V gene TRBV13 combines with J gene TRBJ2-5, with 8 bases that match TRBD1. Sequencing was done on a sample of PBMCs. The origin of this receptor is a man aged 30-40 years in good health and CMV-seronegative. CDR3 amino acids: CASSPPPGQGEETQYF. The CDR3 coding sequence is TGTGCCAGCAGCCCCCCGCCCGGACAGGGAGAAGAGACCCAGTACTTC. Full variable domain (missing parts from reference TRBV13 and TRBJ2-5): AAGVIQSPRHLIKEKRETATLKCYPIPRHDTVYWYQQGPGQDPQFLISFYEKMQSDKGSIPDRFSAQQFSDYHSELNMSSLELGDSALYFCASSPPPGQGEETQYFGPGTRLLVL.